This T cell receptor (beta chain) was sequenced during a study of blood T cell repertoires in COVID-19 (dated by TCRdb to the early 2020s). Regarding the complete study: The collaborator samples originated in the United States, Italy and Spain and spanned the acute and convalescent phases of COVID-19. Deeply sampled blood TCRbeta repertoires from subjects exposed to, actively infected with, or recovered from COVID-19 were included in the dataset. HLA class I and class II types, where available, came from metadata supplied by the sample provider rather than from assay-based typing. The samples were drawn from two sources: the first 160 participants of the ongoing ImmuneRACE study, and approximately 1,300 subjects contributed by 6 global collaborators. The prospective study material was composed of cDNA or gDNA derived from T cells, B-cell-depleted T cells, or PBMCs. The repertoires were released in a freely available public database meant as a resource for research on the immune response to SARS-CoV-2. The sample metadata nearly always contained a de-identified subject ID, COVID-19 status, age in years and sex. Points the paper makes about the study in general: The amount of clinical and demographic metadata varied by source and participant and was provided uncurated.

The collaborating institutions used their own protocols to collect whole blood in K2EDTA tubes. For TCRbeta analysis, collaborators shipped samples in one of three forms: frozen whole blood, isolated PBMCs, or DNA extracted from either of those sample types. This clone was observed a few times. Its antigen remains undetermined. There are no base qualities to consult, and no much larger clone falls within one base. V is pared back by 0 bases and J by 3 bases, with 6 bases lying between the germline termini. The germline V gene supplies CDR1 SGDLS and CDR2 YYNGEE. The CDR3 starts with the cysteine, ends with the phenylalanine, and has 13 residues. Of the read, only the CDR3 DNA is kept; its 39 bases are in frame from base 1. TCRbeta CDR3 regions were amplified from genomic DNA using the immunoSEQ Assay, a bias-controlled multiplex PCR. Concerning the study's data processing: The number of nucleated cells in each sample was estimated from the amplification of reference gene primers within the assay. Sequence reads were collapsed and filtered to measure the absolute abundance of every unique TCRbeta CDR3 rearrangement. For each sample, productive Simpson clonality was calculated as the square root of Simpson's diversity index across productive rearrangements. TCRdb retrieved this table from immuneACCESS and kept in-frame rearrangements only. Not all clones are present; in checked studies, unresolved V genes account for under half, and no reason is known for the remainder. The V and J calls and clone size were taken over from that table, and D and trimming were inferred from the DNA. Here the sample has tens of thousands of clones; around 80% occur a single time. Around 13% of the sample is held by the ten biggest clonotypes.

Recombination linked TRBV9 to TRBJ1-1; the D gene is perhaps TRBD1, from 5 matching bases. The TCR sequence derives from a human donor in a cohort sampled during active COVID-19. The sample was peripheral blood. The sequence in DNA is TGTGCCAGCAGCGTAGGGACACACACTGAAGCTTTCTTT. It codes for CASSVGTHTEAFF.